The 30 T cell receptor beta chains presented below share a single source sample, sequenced in a study of Ad26.COV2.S vaccination and SARS-CoV-2 variants. Data came from immunoSEQ multiplex PCR; TCRdb stores just in-frame clones and leaves some out. The table has some 290,000 clones, 70% to 90% seen once. Treatment of the sample: some 20 received Ad26.COV2.S at low or high dose, single or two shots; a few received placebo; per-sample allocation not given. Samples analyzed were those drawn on day 63 after the first vaccine or placebo injection. The sample in question was peripheral blood, obtained in a trial of Ad26.COV2.S vaccine versus placebo. The receptor source for this set is a person between 18 and 65 years old who received the Ad26.COV2.S COVID-19 vaccine or a placebo.

The V call is TRBV9, the J call TRBJ2-3; tentatively, D is TRBD1 or TRBD2 (5 bases each). Trimming pared 0 bases from V and 6 bases from J, leaving 11 bases between. The V gene's germline CDR1 is SGDLS and CDR2 YYNGEE. The CDR3 extends over 14 amino acids. CDR3 protein: CASSVDGWGDTQYF. The CDR3 DNA follows: TGTGCCAGCAGCGTAGATGGTTGGGGGGATACGCAGTATTTT.

The V and J genes are TRBV7-9 and TRBJ1-3; D is unresolved. V was cut by 2 bases and J by 0 bases, with 8 bases left in between. The CDR3 runs to 15 residues. Per the germline V gene, CDR1 is SEHNR and CDR2 is FQNEAQ (reference sequence). The CDR3: CASSLSVGSGNTIYF. The CDR3 DNA reads TGTGCCAGCAGCTTAAGTGTTGGCTCTGGAAACACCATATATTTT.

The CDR3 protein is CASSLADGPYNSPLHF. CDR3 coding DNA: TGTGCCAGCAGCTTAGCAGACGGGCCCTATAATTCACCCCTCCACTTT. The chain carries TRBV5-4 and TRBJ1-6, with D unresolved. Trimming pared 2 bases from V and 2 bases from J, leaving 11 bases between. Germline-derived CDR1 and CDR2 are SGHNT and YYREEE (reference sequence). The CDR3 has 16 residues.

The gene calls are TRBV30 and TRBJ2-2, with D unclear. Germline V gene data show CDR1 as GTSNPN and CDR2 as SVGIG (reference sequence). This CDR3 is 15 amino acids long. Between the trimmed V and J ends, which lost 4 bases and 5 bases, there was a span of 17 bases. The CDR3 sequence: CAWTAGPVGTGELFF. In DNA form, the CDR3 reads TGTGCCTGGACCGCCGGGCCGGTAGGGACCGGGGAGCTGTTTTTT.

This clone was counted between two and nine times. CDR3 in amino acids: CASKSSTYYGYTF. CDR3 coding DNA: TGTGCCAGCAAGTCTTCGACTTACTATGGCTACACCTTC. V gene TRBV6-5 combines with J gene TRBJ1-2; unclear D gene. This CDR3 region has 13 residues. Germline CDR1 and CDR2: MNHEY and SVGAGI. Deletions cut 7 bases from V and 3 bases from J, with 12 bases between.

The chain uses TRBV7-9 and TRBJ2-3; D call uncertain. The CDR3 is 14 amino acids. V lost 1 base, J lost 4 bases, and 9 bases lay in between. Per the germline V gene, CDR1 is SEHNR and CDR2 is FQNEAQ (reference sequence). CDR3 nucleotides: TGTGCCAGCAGCTTAGTCCCGGGTTCAGATACGCAGTATTTT. Translating gives CASSLVPGSDTQYF.

This sequence joins TRBV11-2 and TRBJ2-1; perhaps TRBD2 as D (5 bases). V lost 5 bases and J 8 bases, leaving 19 bases between the germline ends. This CDR3 is 15 amino acids long. Germline-derived CDR1 and CDR2 are SGHAT and FQNNGV. CDR3 sequence reads: CASSQSDGGGHEQFF. As DNA, the CDR3 is TGTGCCAGCAGCCAATCGGACGGAGGCGGGCATGAGCAGTTCTTC.

CDR3 coding DNA: TGTGCCATCAGTGAGTCCCGCACAGGGGCTGGAAACACCATATATTTT. Its protein is CAISESRTGAGNTIYF. The rearrangement joins TRBV10-3 to TRBJ1-3, with TRBD1 identical over 7 bases. The germline V gene encodes CDR1 ENHRY and CDR2 SYGVKD. This CDR3 has 16 residues. Germline trimming cut 0 bases from V and 2 bases from J; bases unmatched to any gene: 4.

The V call is TRBV19, the J call TRBJ2-7; 8 nucleotides match TRBD1. From germline, CDR1 is LNHDA and CDR2 SQIVND (reference sequence). V was pared by 6 bases and J by 0 bases, with 7 bases of the junction left unmatched. CDR3 length: 15 residues. The CDR3: CASSNGQGSSYEQYF. CDR3 bases: TGTGCCAGTAGCAATGGACAGGGCAGCTCCTACGAGCAGTACTTC.

A single count supports this clone. The chain couples TRBV30 to TRBJ2-7, with D tentatively TRBD2 (5 bases). The CDR3 is 13 residues long. Germline CDR1 and CDR2: GTSNPN and SVGIG (reference sequence). V lost 1 base and J lost 1, with 8 bases in between. The CDR3 protein is CAWSERSSYEQYF. The CDR3 coding sequence is TGTGCCTGGAGTGAGCGGTCTTCCTACGAGCAGTACTTC.

The chain uses TRBV25-1 and TRBJ1-1; 8 bases align to TRBD1. Unmatched junction bases numbered 6, after V lost 3 bases and J lost 6 bases. Germline-derived CDR1 and CDR2 are MGHDK and SYGVNS. The CDR3 sequence is 14 residues long. The CDR3 protein is CASSETGDRAEAFF. In nucleotides, the CDR3 is TGTGCCAGCAGTGAGACAGGGGATAGGGCTGAAGCTTTCTTT.

The rearrangement joins TRBV2 to TRBJ1-5, with D tentatively TRBD1 (5 bases). The CDR3 is 14 amino acids. V was trimmed by 1 base and J by 5 bases, leaving 9 bases between them. Germline V gene data show CDR1 as SNHLY and CDR2 as FYNNEI. The CDR3, as DNA: TGTGCCAGCAGTGAAGGCAGGGTCTATCAGCCCCAGCATTTT. Its protein product is CASSEGRVYQPQHF.

V usage is TRBV5-5 and J usage is TRBJ1-1; D not certain. The germline V and J ends were trimmed by 2 bases and 3 bases, with 5 bases remaining between them. Germline CDR1 reads SGHKS; CDR2 reads YYEKEE (reference sequence). CDR3 length: 12 residues. DNA for the CDR3: TGTGCCAGCAGCTTCATGGACACTGAAGCTTTCTTT. This sequence encodes CASSFMDTEAFF. Full variable domain (missing parts from reference TRBV5-5 and TRBJ1-1): DAGVTQSPTHLIKTRGQQVTLRCSPISGHKSVSWYQQVLGQGPQFIFQYYEKEERGRGNFPDRFSARQFPNYSSELNVNALLLGDSALYLCASSFMDTEAFFGQGTRLTVV.

Worth noting for this clone: Other DNA sequences in the same sample also yield this CDR3. CDR3 amino acids: CASSLGQGAGNTIYF. CDR3 coding DNA: TGCGCCAGCAGCTTGGGACAGGGGGCTGGAAACACCATATATTTT. This chain links TRBV5-1 with TRBJ1-3; 9 bases agree with TRBD1. The germline V gene encodes CDR1 SGHRS and CDR2 YFSETQ. The ends lost 0 bases at V and 2 bases at J; junction bases unmatched: 0. The CDR3 is 15 amino acids.

This chain uses TRBV18 with TRBJ1-2; no reliable D call. The CDR3 covers 16 residues. Trimming left V 2 bases short and J 0 bases short, with 13 bases between. Germline values: CDR1 KGHSH, CDR2 LQKENI. CDR3 in amino acids: CASSPGTGPPNYGYTF. CDR3 nucleotide sequence: TGTGCCAGCTCACCAGGTACTGGACCCCCTAACTATGGCTACACCTTC.

This rearrangement joins TRBV5-8 to TRBJ2-5, with 10 bases matching TRBD2. Germline loops: CDR1 SGHTS, CDR2 YDEGEE. The ends lost 4 bases at V and 4 bases at J; junction bases unmatched: 7. This CDR3 comprises 15 residues. In nucleotides, the CDR3 is TGTGCCAGCAGCCTAGCGGGGGCCTACGGAGAGACCCAGTACTTC. It is translated as CASSLAGAYGETQYF.

The V call is TRBV29-1, the J call TRBJ1-1, with TRBD1 as a possible D gene (5 bases). Germline CDR1 SQVTM, CDR2 ANQGSEA. V was cut by 6 bases and J by 2 bases, with 13 bases left in between. This CDR3 comprises 13 residues. CDR3 loop: CSVGLWGNTEAFF. The CDR3 DNA follows: TGCAGCGTAGGTCTTTGGGGCAACACTGAAGCTTTCTTT.

The chain is built from TRBV11-3 and TRBJ2-7, with unresolved D. The CDR3 spans 14 residues. V dropped 4 bases and J dropped 6 bases, with 16 bases sitting between them. Germline lookup yields CDR1 SGHNT and CDR2 YENEEA. CDR3 nucleotides: TGTGCCAGCAGCTCGAGATTAGGATGGCCCGAGCAGTACTTC. This codes for CASSSRLGWPEQYF.

This rearrangement joins TRBV5-6 to TRBJ2-1, with D perhaps matching TRBD1 (6 bases). The germline V and J ends were trimmed by 6 bases and 10 bases, with 17 bases remaining between them. The germline gives CDR1 SGHDT, CDR2 YYEEEE. This CDR3 is 13 amino acids long. DNA of the CDR3: TGTGCCAGCACCCGGGACCTCGGGACAGAGCAGTTCTTC. Its translation is CASTRDLGTEQFF.

The chain links TRBV7-2 to TRBJ2-6; 11 nucleotides agree with TRBD2. Germline V gene sequence: CDR1 SGHTA, CDR2 FQGNSA. After removal of 2 bases from V and 2 bases from J, the junction contained 5 bases not matched to a gene. The CDR3 runs to 18 residues. Here the CDR3 reads CASSLQLAGVAGANVLTF. DNA of the CDR3: TGTGCCAGCAGCTTACAACTAGCGGGGGTGGCTGGGGCCAACGTCCTGACTTTC.

This rearrangement joins TRBV10-3 to TRBJ2-3, with 12 bases fitting TRBD1. CDR1 and CDR2 (germline): ENHRY, SYGVKD. Germline trimming cut 2 bases from V and 6 bases from J; bases unmatched to any gene: 6. The CDR3 runs 16 residues. The CDR3 DNA follows: TGTGCCATCAGTGAGCAGGGGACAGGGGGCCCCGATACGCAGTATTTT. It translates to CAISEQGTGGPDTQYF.

This chain uses TRBV10-1 with TRBJ2-3; 12 bases are shared with TRBD2. Germline assignment: CDR1 WNHNN and CDR2 SYGVQD (reference sequence). The CDR3 is 18 residues long. V gave up 0 bases and J gave up 3 bases; unmatched junction bases: 7. CDR3: CASSESLAGGPVTDTQYF. In DNA, the CDR3 is TGCGCCAGCAGTGAGTCCCTAGCGGGGGGGCCGGTTACAGATACGCAGTATTTT.

CDR3 bases: TGTGCCAGTAGCTACGGGACACAGTCCTACGAGCAGTACTTC. Amino acid sequence: CASSYGTQSYEQYF. The genes are TRBV19 and TRBJ2-7, with a tentative D call TRBD1 (6 bases). This CDR3 is built from 14 residues. Germline V lookup: CDR1 LNHDA, CDR2 SQIVND (reference sequence). The V end lost 6 bases, the J end lost 1 base, and 13 bases lay between the germline ends.

The genes are TRBV28 and TRBJ2-7, with D possibly matching TRBD1 (6 bases). Germline V gene data show CDR1 as MDHEN and CDR2 as SYDVKM. Trimming cost V 6 bases and J 4 bases, with 16 bases left between them. There are 14 residues in the CDR3. The CDR3, as DNA: TGTGCCAGCAGCCTCAGGGGATTAACGTACGAGCAGTACTTC. Its protein product is CASSLRGLTYEQYF. Combining the CDR3 with reference TRBV28 and TRBJ2-7 gives the whole variable domain DVKVTQSSRYLVKRTGEKVFLECVQDMDHENMFWYRQDPGLGLRLIYFSYDVKMKEKGDIPEGYSVSREKKERFSLILESASTNQTSMYLCASSLRGLTYEQYFGPGTRLTVT.

The J gene is TRBJ1-5, the V gene TRBV19; possibly TRBD1 for D (6 bases). The CDR3 is made up of 18 amino acids. Germline V gene sequence: CDR1 LNHDA, CDR2 SQIVND (reference sequence). Trimming removed 6 bases from V and 0 bases from J, with 21 bases in between. In nucleotides, the CDR3 is TGTGCCAGTAGCTTTAGGGTGACAGGCGACTATAGCAATCAGCCCCAGCATTTT. It codes for CASSFRVTGDYSNQPQHF.

The rearrangement joins TRBV2 to TRBJ2-1, with 9 positions matching TRBD1. Germline V gives CDR1 SNHLY, CDR2 FYNNEI. The CDR3 is made up of 15 amino acids. The J segment lost 4 bases and the V segment lost 6 bases, leaving 7 bases of the junction unmatched. The CDR3 bases are TGTGCCAGCAGGGCAGACAGGGGGGGGTACAATGAGCAGTTCTTC. Encoded protein: CASRADRGGYNEQFF.

J is TRBJ1-1 and V is TRBV20-1; D not certain. CDR1 and CDR2 from the germline V gene are DFQATT and SNEGSKA (reference sequence). CDR3 length: 14 amino acids. Trimming stripped 3 bases from V and 0 bases from J, with 11 bases between. The CDR3 DNA reads as TGCAGTGCTAGTACGGGCCCAATGAACACTGAAGCTTTCTTT. Translation: CSASTGPMNTEAFF.

The chain links TRBV5-4 to TRBJ2-2; 7 nucleotides match TRBD1. J was trimmed by 5 bases and V by 1 base; bases with no gene match: 5. The CDR3 has 15 amino acids. Germline CDR1 and CDR2: SGHNT and YYREEE (reference sequence). This CDR3 reads CASSLPGQYTGELFF. CDR3 DNA: TGTGCCAGCAGCTTGCCGGGACAGTATACCGGGGAGCTGTTTTTT.

The V call is TRBV6-5, the J call TRBJ2-7; 10 positions match TRBD2. The V segment lost 0 bases and the J segment 3 bases; nucleotides outside the gene matches: 5. The CDR3 totals 16 residues. From germline, CDR1 is MNHEY and CDR2 SVGAGI. Here the CDR3 reads CASSYSIGTSDYEQYF. In DNA, the CDR3 is TGTGCCAGCAGTTACTCGATCGGGACTAGCGACTACGAGCAGTACTTC.

V is TRBV10-3 and J is TRBJ2-2; D uncertain. V lost 11 bases and J 8 bases, leaving 15 bases between the germline ends. The CDR3 consists of 12 residues. The V gene's germline CDR1 is ENHRY and CDR2 SYGVKD. CDR3 DNA sequence: TGTGCCGTCCAGACTGTCGGAGGGGAGCTGTTTTTT. It specifies CAVQTVGGELFF.